This T cell receptor beta chain was identified during a study of blood T cells in healthy people across ages. Every sample had a minimum of 6 million PBMCs isolated. Study observations and caveats: Per-million-T-cell TCR beta diversity fell roughly linearly with age. More naive CD4+ cells and higher diversity were found in long-lived than in aged donors.

PCR was performed a second time for about 7 to 12 cycles using a sample-barcoded 5' primer and a J-beta primer mix. Sequencing of every sample gave 3 million or more CDR3-containing paired-end reads. TCRdb called the 5' RACE reads again in MiXCR, with one record for every CDR3 protein. The top ten clones hold about 11% of a sample with 1.5 million to 2 million distinct CDR3 sequences, approximately 32% of them seen once. As concerns this clonotype: The antigen remains undetermined.

The sample consisted of blood. This TCR was recovered from a woman in her thirties in good health.

The CDR3 reads CASSQVVRDYGYTF. The CDR3 DNA reads TGTGCCAGCAGCCAAGTTGTCAGGGACTATGGCTACACCTTC. The chain employs TRBV3-1 and TRBJ1-2; D may be TRBD1 (5 bases). Germline assignment: CDR1 LGHDT and CDR2 YNNKEL (reference sequence). The CDR3 sequence is 14 residues long. The V gene lost 1 base and the J gene lost 3 bases, with 9 bases spanning the gap.